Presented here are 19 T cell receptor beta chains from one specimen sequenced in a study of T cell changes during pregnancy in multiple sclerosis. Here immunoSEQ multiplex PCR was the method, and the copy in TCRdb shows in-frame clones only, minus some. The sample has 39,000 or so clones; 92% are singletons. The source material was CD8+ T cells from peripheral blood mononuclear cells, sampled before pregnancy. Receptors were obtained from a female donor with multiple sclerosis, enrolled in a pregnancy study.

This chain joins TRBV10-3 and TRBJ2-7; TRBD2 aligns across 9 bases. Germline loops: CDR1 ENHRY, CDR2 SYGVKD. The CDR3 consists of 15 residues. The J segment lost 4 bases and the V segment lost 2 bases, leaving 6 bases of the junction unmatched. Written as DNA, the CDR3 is TGTGCCATCAGTGAGGAAGCTAGCGGGGAATACGAGCAGTACTTC. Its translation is CAISEEASGEYEQYF.

The CDR3 DNA sequence: TGTGCCATCAGTACCACGGGACAGGGCTTTCTTGGTAACTATGGCTACACCTTC. Translating it yields CAISTTGQGFLGNYGYTF. The rearrangement joins TRBV10-3 to TRBJ1-2, with 9 bases lining up with TRBD1. Per germline, CDR1 ENHRY and CDR2 SYGVKD. The V and J ends lost 5 bases and 1 base, in that order; junction bases with no gene match: 14. The CDR3 extends over 18 amino acids.

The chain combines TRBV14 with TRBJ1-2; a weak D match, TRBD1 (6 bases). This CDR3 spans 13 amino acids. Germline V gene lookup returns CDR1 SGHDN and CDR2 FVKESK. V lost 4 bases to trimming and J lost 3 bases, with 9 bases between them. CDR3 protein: CASSLDRYYGYTF. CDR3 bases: TGTGCCAGCAGCCTCGACAGGTACTATGGCTACACCTTC.

CDR3 residues: CASTTGSEAFF. Here the CDR3 DNA reads TGTGCCAGCACCACAGGGTCGGAAGCTTTCTTT. The V call is TRBV25-1, the J call TRBJ1-1, with D perhaps matching TRBD1 (6 bases). Trimming cost V 7 bases and J 8 bases, with 11 bases left between them. The CDR3 is 11 residues long. Germline lookup yields CDR1 MGHDK and CDR2 SYGVNS.

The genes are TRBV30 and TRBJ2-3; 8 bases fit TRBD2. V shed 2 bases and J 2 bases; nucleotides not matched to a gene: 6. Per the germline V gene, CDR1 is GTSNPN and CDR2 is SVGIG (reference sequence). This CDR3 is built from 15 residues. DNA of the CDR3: TGTGCCTGGAGTCTTGTAGCGGGGTTCACAGATACGCAGTATTTT. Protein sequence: CAWSLVAGFTDTQYF.

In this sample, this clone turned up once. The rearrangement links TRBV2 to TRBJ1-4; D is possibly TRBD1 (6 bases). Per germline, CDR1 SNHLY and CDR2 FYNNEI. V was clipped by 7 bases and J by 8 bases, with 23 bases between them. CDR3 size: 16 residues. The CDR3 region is CASIKTLRGKGEKLFF. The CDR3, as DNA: TGTGCCAGCATTAAAACACTCAGGGGAAAAGGGGAAAAACTGTTTTTT.

The CDR3 bases are TGTGCCAGCAGGGGGGAACGGGACACCTATGGCTACACCTTC. Encoded protein: CASRGERDTYGYTF. The chain joins TRBV9 to TRBJ1-2; the D gene is possibly TRBD1 (6 bases). This CDR3 has 14 residues. Germline-derived CDR1 and CDR2 are SGDLS and YYNGEE. V was clipped by 5 bases and J by 4 bases, with 15 bases between them.

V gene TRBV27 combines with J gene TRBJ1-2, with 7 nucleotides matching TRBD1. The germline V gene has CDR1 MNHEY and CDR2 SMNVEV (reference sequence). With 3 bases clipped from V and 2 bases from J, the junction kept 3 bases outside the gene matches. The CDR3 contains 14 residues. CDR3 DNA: TGTGCCAGCAGTTTGACAGGGAACAACTATGGCTACACCTTC. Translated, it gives CASSLTGNNYGYTF.

CDR3 bases: TGTGCCAGCAGTCCTAGCCGGGCGAACAATCAGCCCCAGCATTTT. Its translation: CASSPSRANNQPQHF. The V gene is TRBV2, the J gene TRBJ1-5; D gene uncertain. V shed 5 bases and J shed 3 bases, with 14 bases lying between them. This CDR3 comprises 15 residues. From germline, CDR1 is SNHLY and CDR2 FYNNEI.

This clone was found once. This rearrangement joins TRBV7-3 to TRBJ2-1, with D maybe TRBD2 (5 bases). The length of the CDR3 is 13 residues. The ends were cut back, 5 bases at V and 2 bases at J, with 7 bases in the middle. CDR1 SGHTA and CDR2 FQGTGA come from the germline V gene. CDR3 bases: TGTGCCAGCAGCCCGGGGACCTACAATGAGCAGTTCTTC. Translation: CASSPGTYNEQFF.

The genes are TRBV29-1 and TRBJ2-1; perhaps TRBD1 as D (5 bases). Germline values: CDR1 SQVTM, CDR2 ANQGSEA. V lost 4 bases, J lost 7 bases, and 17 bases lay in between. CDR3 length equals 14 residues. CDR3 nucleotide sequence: TGCAGCGTTGTACCAGGGATCAGCCCGAATGAGCAGTTCTTC. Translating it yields CSVVPGISPNEQFF.

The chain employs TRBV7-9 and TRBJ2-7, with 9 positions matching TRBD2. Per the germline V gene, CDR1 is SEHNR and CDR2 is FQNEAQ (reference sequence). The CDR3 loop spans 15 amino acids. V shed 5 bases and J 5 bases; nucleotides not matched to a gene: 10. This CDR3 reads CASSPRVAGEDEQYF. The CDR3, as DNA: TGTGCCAGCAGCCCCCGGGTAGCGGGAGAAGACGAGCAGTACTTC.

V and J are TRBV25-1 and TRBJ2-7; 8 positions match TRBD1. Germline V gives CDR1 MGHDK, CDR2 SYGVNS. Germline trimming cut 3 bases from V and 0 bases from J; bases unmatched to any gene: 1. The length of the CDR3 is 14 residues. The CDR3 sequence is CASSDRGLSYEQYF. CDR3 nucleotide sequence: TGTGCCAGCAGTGACAGGGGGCTCTCCTACGAGCAGTACTTC.

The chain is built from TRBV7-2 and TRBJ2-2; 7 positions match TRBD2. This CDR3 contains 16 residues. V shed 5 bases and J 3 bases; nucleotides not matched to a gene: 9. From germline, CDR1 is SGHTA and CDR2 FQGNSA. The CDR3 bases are TGTGCCAGCAGCGGGGACGGGAGGCGGGACACCGGGGAGCTGTTTTTT. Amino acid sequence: CASSGDGRRDTGELFF.

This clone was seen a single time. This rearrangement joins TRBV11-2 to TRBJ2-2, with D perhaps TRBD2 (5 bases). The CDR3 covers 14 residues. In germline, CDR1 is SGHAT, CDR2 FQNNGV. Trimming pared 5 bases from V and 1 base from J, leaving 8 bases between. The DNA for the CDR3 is TGTGCCAGCAGCCACCGGGGGAACACCGGGGAGCTGTTTTTT. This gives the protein CASSHRGNTGELFF.

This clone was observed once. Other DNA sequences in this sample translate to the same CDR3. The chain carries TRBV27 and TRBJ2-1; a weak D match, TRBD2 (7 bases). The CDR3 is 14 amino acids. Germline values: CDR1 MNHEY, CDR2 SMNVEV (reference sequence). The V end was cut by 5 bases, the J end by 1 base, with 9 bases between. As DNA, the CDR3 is TGTGCCAGCAGTAGGGGGGGGTCCTACAATGAGCAGTTCTTC. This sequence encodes CASSRGGSYNEQFF.

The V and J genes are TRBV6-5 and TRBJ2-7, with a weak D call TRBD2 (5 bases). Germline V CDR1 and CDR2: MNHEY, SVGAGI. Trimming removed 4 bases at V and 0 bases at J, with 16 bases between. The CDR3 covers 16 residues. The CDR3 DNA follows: TGTGCCAGCAGTTTAAAAGCGGAAAAAGTCTCCTACGAGCAGTACTTC. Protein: CASSLKAEKVSYEQYF.

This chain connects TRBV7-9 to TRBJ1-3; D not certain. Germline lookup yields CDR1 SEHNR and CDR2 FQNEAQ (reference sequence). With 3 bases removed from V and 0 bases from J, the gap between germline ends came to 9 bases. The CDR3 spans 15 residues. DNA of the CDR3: TGTGCCAGCAGCTTGCTGCTAGGCTCTGGAAACACCATATATTTT. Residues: CASSLLLGSGNTIYF. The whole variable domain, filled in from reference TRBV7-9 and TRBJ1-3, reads DTGVSQNPRHKITKRGQNVTFRCDPISEHNRLYWYRQTLGQGPEFLTYFQNEAQLEKSRLLSDRFSAERPKGSFSTLEIQRTEQGDSAMYLCASSLLLGSGNTIYFGEGSWLTVV.

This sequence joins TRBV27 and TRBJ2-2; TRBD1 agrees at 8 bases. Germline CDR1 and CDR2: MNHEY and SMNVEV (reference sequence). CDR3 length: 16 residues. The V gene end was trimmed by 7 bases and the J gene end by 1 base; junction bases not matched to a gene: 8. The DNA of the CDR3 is TGTGCCAGCACCCACACCAGGGGGCGGAACACCGGGGAGCTGTTTTTT. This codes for CASTHTRGRNTGELFF.